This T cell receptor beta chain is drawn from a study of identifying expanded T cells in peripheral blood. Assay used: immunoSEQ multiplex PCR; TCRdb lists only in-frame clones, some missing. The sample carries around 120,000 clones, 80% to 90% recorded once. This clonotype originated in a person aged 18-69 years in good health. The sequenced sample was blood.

The CDR3 protein is CASSPRLAGNTDTQYF. For the CDR3, the DNA is TGCGCCAGCAGCCCCAGACTAGCGGGTAACACAGATACGCAGTATTTT. V gene TRBV4-1 combines with J gene TRBJ2-3; 10 bases align to TRBD2. The CDR3 consists of 16 residues. Per the germline V gene, CDR1 is MGHRA and CDR2 is YSYEKL. With V trimmed by 4 bases and J by 2 bases, 6 bases remained unmatched.